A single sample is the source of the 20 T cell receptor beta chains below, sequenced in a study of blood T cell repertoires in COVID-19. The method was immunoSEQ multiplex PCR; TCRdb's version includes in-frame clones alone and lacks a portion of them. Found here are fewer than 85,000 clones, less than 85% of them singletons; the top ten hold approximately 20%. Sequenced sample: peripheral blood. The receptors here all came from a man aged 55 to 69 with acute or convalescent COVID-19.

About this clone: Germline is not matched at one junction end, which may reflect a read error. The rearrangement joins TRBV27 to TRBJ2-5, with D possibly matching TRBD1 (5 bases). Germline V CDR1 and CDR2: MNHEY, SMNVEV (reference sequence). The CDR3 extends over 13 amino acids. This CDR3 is CASKGQGQGTQYF. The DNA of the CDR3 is TGTGCCAGCAAGGGGCAGGGTCAAGGGACCCAGTACTTC.

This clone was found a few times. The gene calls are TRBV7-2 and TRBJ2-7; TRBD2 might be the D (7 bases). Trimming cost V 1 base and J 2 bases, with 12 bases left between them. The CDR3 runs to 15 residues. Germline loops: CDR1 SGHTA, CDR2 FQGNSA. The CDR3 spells CASSLGGGLTYEQYF. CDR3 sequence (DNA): TGTGCCAGCAGCTTAGGAGGGGGACTAACCTACGAGCAGTACTTC. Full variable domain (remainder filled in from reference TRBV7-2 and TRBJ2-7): GAGVSQSPSNKVTEKGKDVELRCDPISGHTALYWYRQSLGQGLEFLIYFQGNSAPDKSGLPSDRFSAERTGGSVSTLTIQRTQQEDSAVYLCASSLGGGLTYEQYFGPGTRLTVT.

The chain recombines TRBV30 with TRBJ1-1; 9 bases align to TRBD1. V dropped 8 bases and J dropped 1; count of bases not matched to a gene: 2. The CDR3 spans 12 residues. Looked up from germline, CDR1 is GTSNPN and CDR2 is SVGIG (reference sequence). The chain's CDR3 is CAQGQGNTEAFF. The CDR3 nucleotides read TGTGCCCAGGGACAGGGGAACACTGAAGCTTTCTTT.

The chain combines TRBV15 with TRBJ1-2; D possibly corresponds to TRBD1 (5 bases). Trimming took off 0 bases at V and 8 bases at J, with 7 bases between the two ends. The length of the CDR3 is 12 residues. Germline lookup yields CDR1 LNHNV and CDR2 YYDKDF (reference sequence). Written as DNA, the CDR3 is TGTGCCACCAGCAGAGATGGGGCGGGCTACACCTTC. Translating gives CATSRDGAGYTF.

The CDR3 is CASMFDGAYNEQFF. CDR3 sequence (DNA): TGTGCCAGCATGTTCGACGGAGCCTACAATGAGCAGTTCTTC. J is TRBJ2-1 and V is TRBV2; D unresolved. The ends were cut back, 7 bases at V and 2 bases at J, with 12 bases in the middle. The CDR3 covers 14 residues. Germline assignment: CDR1 SNHLY and CDR2 FYNNEI.

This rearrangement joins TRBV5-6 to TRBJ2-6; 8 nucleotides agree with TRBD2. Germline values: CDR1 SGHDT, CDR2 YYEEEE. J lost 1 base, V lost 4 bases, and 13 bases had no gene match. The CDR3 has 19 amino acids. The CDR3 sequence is CASSRPAGGKGSGANVLTF. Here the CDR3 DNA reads TGTGCCAGCAGCCGACCTGCGGGGGGCAAGGGGTCTGGGGCCAACGTCCTGACTTTC.

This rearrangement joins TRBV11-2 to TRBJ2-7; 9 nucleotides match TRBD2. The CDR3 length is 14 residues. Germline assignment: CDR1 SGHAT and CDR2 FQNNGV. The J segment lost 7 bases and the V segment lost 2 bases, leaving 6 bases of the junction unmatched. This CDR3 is CASSLLAGVGEQYF. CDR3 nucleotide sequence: TGTGCCAGCAGCTTATTAGCGGGAGTTGGGGAGCAGTACTTC.

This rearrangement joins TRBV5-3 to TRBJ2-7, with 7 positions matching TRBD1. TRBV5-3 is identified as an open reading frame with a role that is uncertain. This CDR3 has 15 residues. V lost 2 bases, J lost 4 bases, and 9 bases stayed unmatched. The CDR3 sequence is CARSFGQVMVYEQYV. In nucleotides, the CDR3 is TGTGCCAGAAGCTTTGGACAGGTTATGGTGTACGAGCAGTACGTC.

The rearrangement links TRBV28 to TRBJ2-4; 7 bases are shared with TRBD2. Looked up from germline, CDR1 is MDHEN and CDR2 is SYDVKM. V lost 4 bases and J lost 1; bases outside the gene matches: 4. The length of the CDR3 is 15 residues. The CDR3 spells CASSWGGRAKNIQYF. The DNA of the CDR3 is TGTGCCAGCAGTTGGGGGGGAAGGGCCAAAAACATTCAGTACTTC.

The CDR3 spells CASSRGSNQPQHF. The CDR3 nucleotides are TGTGCCAGCAGCAGGGGGAGCAATCAGCCCCAGCATTTT. The J gene is TRBJ1-5, the V gene TRBV6-5; 7 bases are a match to TRBD1. The CDR3 sequence is 13 residues long. The trim removed 6 bases at V and 1 base at J, leaving 0 bases unmatched. The germline CDR1 and CDR2 sequences are MNHEY and SVGAGI.

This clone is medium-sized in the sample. The CDR3 loop reads CASRQDMNSNQPQHF. DNA of the CDR3: TGTGCCAGCAGGCAAGACATGAATAGCAATCAGCCCCAGCATTTT. The chain employs TRBV6-6 and TRBJ1-5; unclear D gene. Germline loops: CDR1 MNHNY, CDR2 SVGAGI (reference sequence). The CDR3 is made up of 15 amino acids. V was cut by 6 bases and J by 0 bases, with 12 bases left in between.

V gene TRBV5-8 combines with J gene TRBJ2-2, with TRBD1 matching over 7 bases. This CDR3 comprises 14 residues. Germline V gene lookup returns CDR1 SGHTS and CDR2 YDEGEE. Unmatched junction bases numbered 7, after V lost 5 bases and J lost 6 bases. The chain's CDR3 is CASSYRGAPGELFF. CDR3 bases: TGTGCCAGCAGTTACAGGGGTGCACCCGGGGAGCTGTTTTTT.

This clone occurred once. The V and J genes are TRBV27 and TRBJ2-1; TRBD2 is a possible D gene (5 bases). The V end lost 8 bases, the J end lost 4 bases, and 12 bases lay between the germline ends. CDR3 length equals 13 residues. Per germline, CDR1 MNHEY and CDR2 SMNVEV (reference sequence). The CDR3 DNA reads TGTGCCAGCTCAATGGAGGTTTACAATGAGCAGTTCTTC. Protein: CASSMEVYNEQFF.

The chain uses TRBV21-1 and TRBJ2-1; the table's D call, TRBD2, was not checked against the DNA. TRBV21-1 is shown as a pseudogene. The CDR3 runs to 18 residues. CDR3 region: CASSRSRQAGLVHNEQFF. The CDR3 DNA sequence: TGTGCCAGCAGCCGATCCCGACAGGCAGGACTAGTTCACAATGAGCAGTTCTTC.

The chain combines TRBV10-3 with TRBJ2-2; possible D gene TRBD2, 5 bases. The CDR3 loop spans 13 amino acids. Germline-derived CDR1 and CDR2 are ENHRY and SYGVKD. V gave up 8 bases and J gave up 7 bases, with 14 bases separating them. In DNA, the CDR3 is TGTGCCATCGCTCCGGGCAGCGGCGGGGAGCTGTTTTTT. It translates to CAIAPGSGGELFF.

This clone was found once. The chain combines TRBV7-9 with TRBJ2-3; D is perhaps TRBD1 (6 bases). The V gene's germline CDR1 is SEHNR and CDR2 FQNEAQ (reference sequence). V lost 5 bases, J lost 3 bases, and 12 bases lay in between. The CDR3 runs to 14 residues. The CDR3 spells CASSPSGQTDTQYF. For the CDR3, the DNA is TGTGCCAGCAGCCCCTCCGGACAGACAGATACGCAGTATTTT.

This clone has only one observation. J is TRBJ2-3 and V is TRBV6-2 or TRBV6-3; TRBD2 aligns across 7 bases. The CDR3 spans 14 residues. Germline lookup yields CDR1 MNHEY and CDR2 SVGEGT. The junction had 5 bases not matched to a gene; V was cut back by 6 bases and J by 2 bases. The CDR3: CASRPSGNTDTQYF. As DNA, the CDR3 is TGTGCCAGCAGGCCTAGCGGCAACACAGATACGCAGTATTTT.

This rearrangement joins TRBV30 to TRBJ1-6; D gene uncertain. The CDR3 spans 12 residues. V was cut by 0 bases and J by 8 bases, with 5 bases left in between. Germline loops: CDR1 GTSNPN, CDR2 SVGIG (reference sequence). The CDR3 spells CAWSVPDSPLHF. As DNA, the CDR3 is TGTGCCTGGAGTGTACCGGATTCACCCCTCCACTTT.

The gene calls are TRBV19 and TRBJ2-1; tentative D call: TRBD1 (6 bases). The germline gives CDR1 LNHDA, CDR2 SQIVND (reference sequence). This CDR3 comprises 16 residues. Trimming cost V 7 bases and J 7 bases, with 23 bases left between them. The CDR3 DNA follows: TGTGCCAGTAACCCAGCAGGGGAGCTAGCTGGAAATGAGCAGTTCTTC. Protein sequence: CASNPAGELAGNEQFF.

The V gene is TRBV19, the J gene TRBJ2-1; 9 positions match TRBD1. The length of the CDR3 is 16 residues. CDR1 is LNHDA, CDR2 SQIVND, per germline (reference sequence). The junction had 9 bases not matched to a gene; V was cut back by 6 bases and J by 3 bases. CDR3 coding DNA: TGTGCCAGTAGCAACCCACGGGACAGGGACTACAATGAGCAGTTCTTC. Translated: CASSNPRDRDYNEQFF.